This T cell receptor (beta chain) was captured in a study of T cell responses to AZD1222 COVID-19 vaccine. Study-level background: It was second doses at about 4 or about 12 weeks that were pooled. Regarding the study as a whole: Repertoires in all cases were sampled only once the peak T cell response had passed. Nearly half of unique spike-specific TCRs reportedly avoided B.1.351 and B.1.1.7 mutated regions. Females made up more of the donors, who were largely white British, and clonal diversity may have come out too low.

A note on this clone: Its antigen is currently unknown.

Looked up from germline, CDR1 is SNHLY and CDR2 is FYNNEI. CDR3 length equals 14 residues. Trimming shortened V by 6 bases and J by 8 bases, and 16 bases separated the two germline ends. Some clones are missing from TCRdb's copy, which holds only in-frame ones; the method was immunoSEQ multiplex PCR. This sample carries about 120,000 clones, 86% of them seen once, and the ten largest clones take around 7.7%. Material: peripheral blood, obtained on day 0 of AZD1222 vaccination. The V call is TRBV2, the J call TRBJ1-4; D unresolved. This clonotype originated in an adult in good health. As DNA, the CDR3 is TGTGCCAGCAGCCAATACGGGAAGGAGGAAAAACTGTTTTTT. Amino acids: CASSQYGKEEKLFF. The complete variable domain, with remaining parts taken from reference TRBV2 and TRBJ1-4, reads EPEVTQTPSHQVTQMGQEVILRCVPISNHLYFYWYRQILGQKVEFLVSFYNNEISEKSEIFDDQFSVERPDGSNFTLKIRSTKLEDSAMYFCASSQYGKEEKLFFGSGTQLSVL.